This TCR beta chain came from a study of cytomegalovirus exposure and HLA in healthy donors. The PCR was carried out with 60 Vbeta primers and 13 Jbeta primers. Profiling relied on immunoSEQ multiplex PCR, and the TCRdb table lists in-frame clones only, not all of them. Among around 150,000 clones listed, approximately 74% were seen once. Trimming cost V 2 bases and J 5 bases, with 12 bases left between them. This CDR3 region has 14 residues. CDR1 and CDR2 (germline): KGHSH, LQKENI. The clonotype was recovered from a woman in her twenties or thirties in good health and CMV-seronegative. Sequenced: PBMCs. The chain recombines TRBV18 with TRBJ1-2; D ambiguous. The CDR3 nucleotides are TGTGCCAGCTCACCAGGTGAGCTACTGTATGGCTACACCTTC. Amino acid sequence: CASSPGELLYGYTF.